The sequence of this T cell receptor beta chain was determined in a study of OX40 agonist ivuxolimab in advanced cancers. Study as a whole: Every 2 weeks, patients received ivuxolimab intravenously, dosed at 0.01 to 10 mg/kg.

Study conclusions and caveats: Among T cells, CD8+ cells averaged more expanded clones than CD4+ cells.

The method was immunoSEQ multiplex PCR; TCRdb's version includes in-frame clones alone and lacks a portion of them. The sample holds around 74,000 clones, roughly four fifths seen once. As concerns this clone: Its antigen is unidentified.

After removal of 3 bases from V and 7 bases from J, the junction contained 8 bases not matched to a gene. Per the germline V gene, CDR1 is KGHSH and CDR2 is LQKENI. The length of the CDR3 is 14 residues. The sample was CD4+ or CD8+ T cells sorted from blood, taken in a trial of the OX40 agonist ivuxolimab. V is TRBV18 and J is TRBJ2-7; 8 bases are shared with TRBD1. The receptor was derived from an adult with an advanced solid tumor such as melanoma, head and neck, liver or kidney cancer. The CDR3 loop reads CASSPQGANREQYF. In nucleotides, the CDR3 is TGTGCCAGCTCACCTCAGGGGGCTAATCGAGAGCAGTACTTC.